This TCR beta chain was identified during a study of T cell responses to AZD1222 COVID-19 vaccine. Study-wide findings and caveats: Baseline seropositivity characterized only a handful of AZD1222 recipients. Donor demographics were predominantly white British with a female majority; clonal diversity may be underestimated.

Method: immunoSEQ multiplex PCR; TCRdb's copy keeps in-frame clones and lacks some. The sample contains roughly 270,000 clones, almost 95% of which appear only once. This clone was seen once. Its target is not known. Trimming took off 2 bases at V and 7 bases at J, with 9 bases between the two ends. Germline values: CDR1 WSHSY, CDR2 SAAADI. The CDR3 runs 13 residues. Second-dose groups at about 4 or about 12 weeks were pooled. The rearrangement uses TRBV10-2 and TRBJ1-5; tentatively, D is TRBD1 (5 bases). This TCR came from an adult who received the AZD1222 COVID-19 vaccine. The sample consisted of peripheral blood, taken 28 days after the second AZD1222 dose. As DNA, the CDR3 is TGCGCCAGCAGTGAGCAGGGTGGGCAGCCCCAGCATTTT. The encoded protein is CASSEQGGQPQHF.